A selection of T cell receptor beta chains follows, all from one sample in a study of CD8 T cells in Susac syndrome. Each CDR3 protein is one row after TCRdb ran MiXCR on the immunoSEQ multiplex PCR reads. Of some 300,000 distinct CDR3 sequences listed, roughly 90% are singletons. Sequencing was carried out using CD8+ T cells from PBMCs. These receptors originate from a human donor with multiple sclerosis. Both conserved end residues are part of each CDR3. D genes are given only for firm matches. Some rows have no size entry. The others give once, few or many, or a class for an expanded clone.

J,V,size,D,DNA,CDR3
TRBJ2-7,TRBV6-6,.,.,TGTGCCAGCAGCCCCAACGGGGAAGGCTACGAGCAGTACTTC,CASSPNGEGYEQYF
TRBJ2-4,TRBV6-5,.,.,TGTGCCAGCAGTTTACTCTCGGTTCAGTACTTC,CASSLLSVQYF
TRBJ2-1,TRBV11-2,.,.,TGTGCCAGACATTTGTCCGGGACCGAGTACAATGAGCAGTTCTTC,CARHLSGTEYNEQFF
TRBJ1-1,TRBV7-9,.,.,TGTGCCAGCAGCTCCAAGCCCAACCTCAGGAGAGGGACGAACACTGAAGCTTTCTTT,CASSSKPNLRRGTNTEAFF
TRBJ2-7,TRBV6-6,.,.,TGTGCCAGCAGCTTAGGACTGAAACCCTACGAGCAGTACTTC,CASSLGLKPYEQYF
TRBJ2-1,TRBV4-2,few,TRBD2,TGTGCCAGCAGCCAAGGCCCAGCGGGAGAGGGGAATGAGCAGTTCTTC,CASSQGPAGEGNEQFF
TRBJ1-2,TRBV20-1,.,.,TGCAGTGCTAGAGATCTCGGCCAGGCCTATGGCTACACCTTC,CSARDLGQAYGYTF
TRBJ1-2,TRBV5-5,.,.,TGTGCCAGCAGCTCAACCCTCCTTGACAGATGGGATGGCTACACCTTC,CASSSTLLDRWDGYTF
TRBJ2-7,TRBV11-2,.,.,TGTGCCAGCAGCCCGCGAGGAGGGCCTTACTCCTACGAGCAGTACTTC,CASSPRGGPYSYEQYF
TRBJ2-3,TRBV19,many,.,TGTGCCAGCAGTTGGGGCACAGATACGCAGTATTTT,CASSWGTDTQYF
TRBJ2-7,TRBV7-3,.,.,TGTGCCAGCAGCCCAAGCGTGGGGTCATACGAGCAGTACTTC,CASSPSVGSYEQYF
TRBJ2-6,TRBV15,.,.,TGTGCCACCAGCGGGGCCGGCTCTGGGGCCAACGTCCTGACTTTC,CATSGAGSGANVLTF
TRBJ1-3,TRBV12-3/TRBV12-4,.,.,TGTGCCAGCATCCCCTCAGGGTATCCAGGAAACACCATATATTTT,CASIPSGYPGNTIYF
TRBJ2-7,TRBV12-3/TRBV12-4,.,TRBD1,TGTGCCAGCAGATTGGACAGGGGACACGAGCAGTACTTC,CASRLDRGHEQYF
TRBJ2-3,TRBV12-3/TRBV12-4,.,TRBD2,TGTGCCAGCAGTTCCTGGCTAGCGGGGACTACAGATACGCAGTATTTT,CASSSWLAGTTDTQYF
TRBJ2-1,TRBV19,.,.,TGTGCCAGTAGTATATTAGCCGGGACAGAGCAGTTCTTC,CASSILAGTEQFF
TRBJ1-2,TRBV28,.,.,TGTGCCAGCTCACCGCGGACCCACTCCTCTTATGGCTACACCTTC,CASSPRTHSSYGYTF
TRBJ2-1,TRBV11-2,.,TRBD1,TGTGCCAGCAGCTTAGAGGGTCTGAGACAGGGTAGGCGCAATGAGCAGTTCTTC,CASSLEGLRQGRRNEQFF
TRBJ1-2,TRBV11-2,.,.,TGTGCCAGCAGCCCCAACTTGCCGGGGAACTATGGCTACACCTTC,CASSPNLPGNYGYTF
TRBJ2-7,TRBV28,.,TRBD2,TGTGCCAGCAGCCTTAGCGGGGGACTCCACGAGCAGTACTTC,CASSLSGGLHEQYF
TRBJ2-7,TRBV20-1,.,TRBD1,TGCAGTGCTCGAGGGACAGGGGTAATCTACGAGCAGTACTTC,CSARGTGVIYEQYF
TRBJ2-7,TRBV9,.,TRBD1,TGTGCCAGCAGCGAGGGGACAGGGGAGGGCGAGCAGTACTTC,CASSEGTGEGEQYF
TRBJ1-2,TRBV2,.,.,TGTGCCAGCAGTGCACAGCCGACCTCCTATGGCTACACCTTC,CASSAQPTSYGYTF
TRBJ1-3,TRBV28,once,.,TGTGCCAGCAGTTTAACAGGGCTGGCGGACACCATATATTTT,CASSLTGLADTIYF
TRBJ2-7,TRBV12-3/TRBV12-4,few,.,TGTGCCAGCACCTTAGGAGGGGACAACTACGAGCAGTACTTC,CASTLGGDNYEQYF
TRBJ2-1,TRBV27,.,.,TGTGCCAGCAGTTGGGGTACCTACAATGAGCAGTTCTTC,CASSWGTYNEQFF
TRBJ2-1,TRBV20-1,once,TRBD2,TGCAGTGCTAGAGATCATCAGGCACTAGCGGGGGACTACAATGAGCAGTTCTTC,CSARDHQALAGDYNEQFF
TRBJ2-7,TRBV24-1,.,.,TGTGCCACCAGTGATTTGATGGGGCAGTACTTC,CATSDLMGQYF
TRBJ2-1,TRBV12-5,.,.,TGTGCTAGTGGGAGGACCATATACAATGAGCAGTTCTTC,CASGRTIYNEQFF
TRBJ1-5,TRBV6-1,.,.,TGTGCCAGCAGTGACCTAGCGGGGACGCCCCAGCATTTT,CASSDLAGTPQHF
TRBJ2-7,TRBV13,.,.,TGTGCCAGCAGCTTAGAGGGCTGGAGAGAGCAGTACTTC,CASSLEGWREQYF
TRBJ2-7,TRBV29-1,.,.,TGCAGCGTTCGAGGGTCAGGGCTCTACGAGCAGTACTTC,CSVRGSGLYEQYF
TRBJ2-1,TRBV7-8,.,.,TGTGCCAGCAGCTTAGAGACCAGAGAGCAGTTCTTC,CASSLETREQFF
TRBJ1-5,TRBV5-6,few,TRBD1,TGTGCCAGCAGCTTGGGGGGACAGGGCCAGCCCCAGCATTTT,CASSLGGQGQPQHF
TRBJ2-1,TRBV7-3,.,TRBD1,TGTGCCAGCAGCTTCGGGACAGGGGCACTCAATGAGCAGTTCTTC,CASSFGTGALNEQFF
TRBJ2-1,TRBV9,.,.,TGTGCCAGCAGCGTAGTTCGATGGGGTGAGCAGTTCTTC,CASSVVRWGEQFF
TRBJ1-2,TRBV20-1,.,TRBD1,TGCAGTGCTCAGACAGGGGGCGCATATGGCTACACCTTC,CSAQTGGAYGYTF
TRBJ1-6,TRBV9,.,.,TGTGCCAGCAGCCCCGGGCCCTGGAGCACTTATAATTCACCCCTCCACTTT,CASSPGPWSTYNSPLHF
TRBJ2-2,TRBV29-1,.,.,TGCAGCGTTGAATGGCGTACGGCCGGGGAGCTGTTTTTT,CSVEWRTAGELFF
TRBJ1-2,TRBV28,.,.,TGTGCCAGCAGAACTTACGATCCGAATGGCTACACCTTC,CASRTYDPNGYTF
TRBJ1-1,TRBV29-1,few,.,TGCAGCGTACTAGGGGGGGGGCTCGCCCCTGAAGCTTTCTTT,CSVLGGGLAPEAFF
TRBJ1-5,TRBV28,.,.,TGTGCCAGCAGCATTCCGGGGGTGGGCAATCAGCCCCAGCATTTT,CASSIPGVGNQPQHF
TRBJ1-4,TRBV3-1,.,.,TGTGCCAGCAGCCGCCCGGGGGCAGCGGAAAAACTGTTTTTT,CASSRPGAAEKLFF
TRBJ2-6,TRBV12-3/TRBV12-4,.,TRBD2,TGTGCCAGCAGTCCCACAAGGTCCGGACTAGCATATTCTGGGGCCAACGTCCTGACTTTC,CASSPTRSGLAYSGANVLTF
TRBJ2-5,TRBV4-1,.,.,TGCGCCAGCAGCCAAGAGAGGGGAGTGGAGACCCAGTACTTC,CASSQERGVETQYF
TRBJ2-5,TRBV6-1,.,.,TGTGCCAGCAGGACGATACAGGGTGGAACAGAGACCCAGTACTTC,CASRTIQGGTETQYF
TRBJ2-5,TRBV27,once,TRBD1,TGTGCCAGCAGTTCCCCCACAGGGGGCTCACAGACCCAGTACTTC,CASSSPTGGSQTQYF
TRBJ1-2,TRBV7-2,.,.,TGTGCCAGCAGCTTGGTCTCGTGGGGAACCGCCCTGGGTGGAGGCTACACCTTC,CASSLVSWGTALGGGYTF
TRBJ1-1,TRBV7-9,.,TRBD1,TGTGCCAGCAGCTTAGGACAGGGGTGGACTGAAGCTTTCTTT,CASSLGQGWTEAFF
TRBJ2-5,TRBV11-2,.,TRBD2,TGTGCCAGCCGGACTAGCCTGTACCAAGAGACCCAGTACTTC,CASRTSLYQETQYF
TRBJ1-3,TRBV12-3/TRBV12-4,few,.,TGTGCCAGCAGTCCGGGAAACACCATATATTTT,CASSPGNTIYF
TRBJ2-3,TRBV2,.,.,TGTGCCAGCACATCATTACCCCATACGCAGTATTTT,CASTSLPHTQYF
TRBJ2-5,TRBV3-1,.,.,TGTGCCAGCAGCCATCCGGGACGACAAGAGACCCAGTACTTC,CASSHPGRQETQYF
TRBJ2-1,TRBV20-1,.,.,TGCAGTGTGAACCGGGGAGGTCATGAGCAGTTCTTC,CSVNRGGHEQFF
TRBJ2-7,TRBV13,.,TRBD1,TGTGCCAGCAGCCCTACACGACAGGGGCGGGACTTGCAGTACTTC,CASSPTRQGRDLQYF
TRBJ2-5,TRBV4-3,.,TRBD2,TGCGCCAGCAGCCTCCTAGCGGGCGCCGGGGTGACCCAGTACTTC,CASSLLAGAGVTQYF
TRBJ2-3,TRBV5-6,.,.,TGTGCCAGCAGCTTGGCGCTAACCCAGGGCACAGATACGCAGTATTTT,CASSLALTQGTDTQYF